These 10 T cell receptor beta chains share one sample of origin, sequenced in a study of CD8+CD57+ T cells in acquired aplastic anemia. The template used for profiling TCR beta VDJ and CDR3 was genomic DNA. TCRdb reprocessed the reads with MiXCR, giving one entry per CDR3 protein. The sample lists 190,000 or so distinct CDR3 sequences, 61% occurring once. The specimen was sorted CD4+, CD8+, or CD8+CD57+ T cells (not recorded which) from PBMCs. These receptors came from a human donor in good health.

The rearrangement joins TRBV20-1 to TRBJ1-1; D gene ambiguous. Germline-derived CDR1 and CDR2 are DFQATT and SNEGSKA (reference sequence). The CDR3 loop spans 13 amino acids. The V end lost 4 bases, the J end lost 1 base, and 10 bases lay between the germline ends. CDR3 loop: CSANQDGNTEAFF. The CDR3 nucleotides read TGCAGTGCTAACCAGGACGGGAACACTGAAGCTTTCTTT.

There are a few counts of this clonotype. CDR3 DNA sequence: TGTGCCAGCTGTCCGGGAATCTCCTACAATGAGCAGTTCTTC. It yields the protein CASCPGISYNEQFF. The chain joins TRBV27 to TRBJ2-1; perhaps TRBD2 as D (5 bases). CDR1 and CDR2 (germline): MNHEY, SMNVEV (reference sequence). This CDR3 has 14 residues. V lost 8 bases and J 0 bases, leaving 11 bases between the germline ends.

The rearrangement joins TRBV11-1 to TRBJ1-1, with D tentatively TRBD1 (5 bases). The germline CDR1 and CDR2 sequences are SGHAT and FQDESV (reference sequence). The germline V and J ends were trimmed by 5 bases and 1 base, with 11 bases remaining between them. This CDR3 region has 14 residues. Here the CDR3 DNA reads TGTGCCAGCAGCCCGGGACGGAAGAACACTGAAGCTTTCTTT. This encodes CASSPGRKNTEAFF.

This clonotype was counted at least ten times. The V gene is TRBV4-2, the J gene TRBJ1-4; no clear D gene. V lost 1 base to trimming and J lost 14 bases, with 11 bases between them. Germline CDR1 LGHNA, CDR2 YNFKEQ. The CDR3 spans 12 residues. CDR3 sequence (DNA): TGTGCCAGCAGCCAAGGGATGGGGAGGCTGTTTTTT. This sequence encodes CASSQGMGRLFF.

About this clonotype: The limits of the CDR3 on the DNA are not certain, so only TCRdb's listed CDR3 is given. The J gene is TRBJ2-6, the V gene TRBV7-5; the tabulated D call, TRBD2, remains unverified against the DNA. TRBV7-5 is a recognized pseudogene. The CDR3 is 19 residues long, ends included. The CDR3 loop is CTSVPPTGASVSGANVLTF.

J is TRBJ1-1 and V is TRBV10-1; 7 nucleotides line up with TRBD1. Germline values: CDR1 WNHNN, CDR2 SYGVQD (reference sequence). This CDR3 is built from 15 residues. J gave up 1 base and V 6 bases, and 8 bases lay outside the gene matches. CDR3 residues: CASSPTGQTNTEAFF. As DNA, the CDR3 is TGCGCCAGCAGCCCGACAGGGCAAACGAACACTGAAGCTTTCTTT.

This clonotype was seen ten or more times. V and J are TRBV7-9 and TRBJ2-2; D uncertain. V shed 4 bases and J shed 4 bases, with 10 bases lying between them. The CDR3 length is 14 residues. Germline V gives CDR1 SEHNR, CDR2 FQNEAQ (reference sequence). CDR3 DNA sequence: TGTGCCAGCAGCTCCAGTGAGGCCACCGGGGAGCTGTTTTTT. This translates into CASSSSEATGELFF.

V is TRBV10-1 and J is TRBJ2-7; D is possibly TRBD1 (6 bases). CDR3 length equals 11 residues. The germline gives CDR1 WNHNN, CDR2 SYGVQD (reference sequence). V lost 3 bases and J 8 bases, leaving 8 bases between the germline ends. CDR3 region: CASSDQGKQYF. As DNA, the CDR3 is TGCGCCAGCAGTGATCAGGGGAAGCAGTACTTC.

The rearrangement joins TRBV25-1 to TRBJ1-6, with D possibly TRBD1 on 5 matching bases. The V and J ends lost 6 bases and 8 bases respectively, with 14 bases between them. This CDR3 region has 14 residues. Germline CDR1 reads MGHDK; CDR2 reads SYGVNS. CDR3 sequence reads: CASSSGFWDSPLHF. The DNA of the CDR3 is TGTGCCAGCAGCTCAGGGTTTTGGGATTCACCCCTCCACTTT.

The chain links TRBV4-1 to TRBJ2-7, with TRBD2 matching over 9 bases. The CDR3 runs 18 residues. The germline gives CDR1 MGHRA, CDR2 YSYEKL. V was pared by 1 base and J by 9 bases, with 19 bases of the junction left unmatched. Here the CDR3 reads CASSQGNETSGRSGGQYF. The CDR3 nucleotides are TGCGCCAGCAGCCAAGGGAATGAGACTAGCGGCCGATCTGGGGGGCAGTACTTC.